The 18 T cell receptor beta chains given below trace back to one sample, sequenced in a study of cytomegalovirus exposure and HLA in healthy donors. PCR amplification relied on 60 Vbeta primers (plus 13 Jbeta primers). Libraries were prepared by immunoSEQ multiplex PCR; TCRdb keeps only in-frame clonotypes and omits some of them. This table has about 120,000 clones, roughly three quarters appearing once. The source material was PBMCs. The receptors were gathered from a man between 45 and 60 years old in good health and CMV-seropositive.

The rearrangement links TRBV14 to TRBJ1-1, with TRBD1 matching over 8 bases. The germline gives CDR1 SGHDN, CDR2 FVKESK. V shed 2 bases, J shed 5 bases, and the junction held 10 bases outside the gene matches. The CDR3 is 16 residues long. CDR3 nucleotides: TGTGCCAGCAGCCAAAAGGGGACAGGAGGAATAACTGAAGCTTTCTTT. Amino acids: CASSQKGTGGITEAFF.

The gene calls are TRBV5-1 and TRBJ2-7; 9 bases line up with TRBD1. CDR3 length equals 14 residues. Looked up from germline, CDR1 is SGHRS and CDR2 is YFSETQ. J lost 6 bases, V lost 4 bases, and 8 bases had no gene match. CDR3 region: CASSDRDRAIEQYF. CDR3 bases: TGCGCCAGCAGCGACCGGGACAGGGCTATCGAGCAGTACTTC.

In this sample, this clone turned up a few times. CDR3 in amino acids: CASSLGDTGLFTDTQYF. The CDR3, as DNA: TGCGCCAGCAGCTTAGGGGACACTGGATTATTCACAGATACGCAGTATTTT. The chain is built from TRBV5-1 and TRBJ2-3; the D gene is possibly TRBD1 (6 bases). Trimming cost V 2 bases and J 2 bases, with 18 bases left between them. CDR3 size: 17 residues. The germline CDR1 and CDR2 sequences are SGHRS and YFSETQ.

The V call is TRBV5-8, the J call TRBJ1-5, with a tentative D call TRBD1 (5 bases). CDR1 is SGHTS, CDR2 YDEGEE, per germline. Deletions cut 0 bases from V and 5 bases from J, with 9 bases between. CDR3 length: 14 amino acids. The DNA for the CDR3 is TGTGCCAGCAGCTTGGGGGGGGTCGATCAGCCCCAGCATTTT. Its translation is CASSLGGVDQPQHF.

This chain links TRBV7-6 with TRBJ2-5, with 7 nucleotides matching TRBD2. TRBJ2-7 explains the end of the DNA better; the J call may be wrong. The CDR3 is made up of 13 amino acids. Germline CDR1 reads SGHVS; CDR2 reads FNYEAQ. For the CDR3, the DNA is TGTGCCAGCAGCTTAGCCGGGACTAACGAGCAGTACTTC. This translates into CASSLAGTNEQYF.

The chain employs TRBV27 and TRBJ1-2; D is perhaps TRBD1 (6 bases). V lost 6 bases and J lost 0, with 17 bases in between. CDR1 and CDR2 (germline): MNHEY, SMNVEV (reference sequence). The CDR3 sequence is 16 residues long. The CDR3 DNA follows: TGTGCCAGCAGGAAGGTAGGGGACACTACTAACTATGGCTACACCTTC. It codes for CASRKVGDTTNYGYTF.

The chain recombines TRBV5-1 with TRBJ1-1; D perhaps matches TRBD1 (5 bases). The V and J ends lost 0 bases and 11 bases respectively, with 17 bases between them. Germline V gene data show CDR1 as SGHRS and CDR2 as YFSETQ. CDR3 length: 14 residues. CDR3 in DNA: TGCGCCAGCAGCTTGGGGGGCGCGGGAACAAAGGCTTTCTTT. It translates to CASSLGGAGTKAFF.

This clone turned up a few times. This chain uses TRBV18 with TRBJ2-7, with 7 bases aligning to TRBD1. The length of the CDR3 is 15 residues. Unmatched junction bases numbered 9, after V lost 4 bases and J lost 3 bases. The germline V gene encodes CDR1 KGHSH and CDR2 LQKENI. CDR3 in amino acids: CASSLPGGGVYEQYF. The CDR3 DNA reads as TGTGCCAGCTCACTCCCAGGGGGTGGTGTCTACGAGCAGTACTTC.

In its sample, this clone was seen once. The chain recombines TRBV10-3 with TRBJ2-7, with 7 bases aligning to TRBD1. V trimming: 8 bases; J trimming: 0 bases; junction bases outside the gene matches: 7. Germline CDR1 ENHRY, CDR2 SYGVKD. CDR3 size: 14 residues. The CDR3 loop is CAIPRDSSSYEQYF. The CDR3 DNA is TGTGCCATCCCCAGGGACAGTAGCTCCTACGAGCAGTACTTC.

The J gene is TRBJ1-1, the V gene TRBV2, with TRBD1 as a possible D gene (5 bases). Germline V gene sequence: CDR1 SNHLY, CDR2 FYNNEI. The length of the CDR3 is 15 residues. The V end was cut by 5 bases, the J end by 0 bases, with 13 bases between. CDR3 sequence reads: CASSRQGLMNTEAFF. Written as DNA, the CDR3 is TGTGCCAGCAGTCGGCAGGGCCTCATGAACACTGAAGCTTTCTTT.

This chain joins TRBV6-6 and TRBJ2-5, with 7 bases aligning to TRBD2. With V trimmed by 5 bases and J by 5 bases, 8 bases remained unmatched. The V gene's germline CDR1 is MNHNY and CDR2 SVGAGI (reference sequence). This CDR3 is 14 amino acids long. The CDR3 region is CASSPRGDWETQYF. As DNA, the CDR3 is TGTGCCAGCAGTCCACGGGGGGATTGGGAGACCCAGTACTTC.

The chain joins TRBV18 to TRBJ2-7; D is ambiguous. The ends were cut back, 2 bases at V and 3 bases at J, with 8 bases in the middle. Germline V gene sequence: CDR1 KGHSH, CDR2 LQKENI. The CDR3 is 13 amino acids. The CDR3 coding sequence is TGTGCCAGCTCACCAACACCGTTCTACGAGCAGTACTTC. It translates to CASSPTPFYEQYF.

The gene calls are TRBV10-3 and TRBJ2-1; D is uncertain. Trimming stripped 4 bases from V and 3 bases from J, with 13 bases between. The CDR3 spans 15 residues. Germline lookup yields CDR1 ENHRY and CDR2 SYGVKD. The CDR3: CAISGGSRFYNEQFF. CDR3 nucleotide sequence: TGTGCCATCAGTGGCGGCTCACGTTTCTACAATGAGCAGTTCTTC.

CDR3 residues: CSVFREDGYTF. CDR3 sequence (DNA): TGCAGCGTTTTCAGGGAGGATGGCTACACCTTC. This rearrangement joins TRBV29-1 to TRBJ1-2; TRBD1 is a possible D gene (5 bases). Trimming took off 5 bases at V and 6 bases at J, with 10 bases between the two ends. This CDR3 contains 11 residues. Germline V gives CDR1 SQVTM, CDR2 ANQGSEA.

The chain is built from TRBV28 and TRBJ2-5; D might be TRBD1 (6 bases). Between the trimmed V and J ends, which lost 10 bases and 7 bases, there was a span of 22 bases. The V gene's germline CDR1 is MDHEN and CDR2 SYDVKM. The CDR3 contains 14 residues. The CDR3 nucleotides read TGTGCCACCCACCTACTTCAGGGGATTGGGACCCAGTACTTC. It codes for CATHLLQGIGTQYF.

The chain employs TRBV28 and TRBJ1-4, with D tentatively TRBD1 (6 bases). The germline V gene has CDR1 MDHEN and CDR2 SYDVKM. The length of the CDR3 is 16 residues. The germline V and J ends were trimmed by 6 bases and 4 bases, with 18 bases remaining between them. The DNA of the CDR3 is TGTGCCAGCAGCTCCCCCAGCGGGGGCGGTAATGAAAAACTGTTTTTT. Translation gives CASSSPSGGGNEKLFF.

The V and J genes are TRBV19 and TRBJ2-7; TRBD1 matches 8 bases. The CDR3 consists of 14 residues. With 5 bases clipped from V and 5 bases from J, the junction kept 8 bases outside the gene matches. Germline CDR1 and CDR2: LNHDA and SQIVND (reference sequence). CDR3 bases: TGTGCCAGTAGTCCTCGGACAGGGTTCAACGAGCAGTACTTC. Its protein is CASSPRTGFNEQYF.

The rearrangement joins TRBV10-1 to TRBJ2-3; 12 nucleotides line up with TRBD2. V trimming: 4 bases; J trimming: 4 bases; junction bases outside the gene matches: 9. CDR1 WNHNN and CDR2 SYGVQD come from the germline V gene (reference sequence). The CDR3 has 17 amino acids. In nucleotides, the CDR3 is TGCGCCAGCAGTGTTTACCCTCTAGCGGGGGGGGCAGATACGCAGTATTTT. It encodes CASSVYPLAGGADTQYF.